Below, 11 T cell receptor beta chains from the same sample are listed, as sequenced in a study of T cell repertoires in cytomegalovirus infection. TCRdb fed the reads into MiXCR, producing one record per CDR3 protein. Of about 770,000 distinct CDR3 sequences in the sample, roughly 28% were seen once. Which antigens these TCRs recognize remains unknown. Sequenced here: cultured CD8+ T cells from PBMCs, sampled from culture after CMV antigen stimulation. The receptors here all came from a human donor in good health (CMV status not recorded). Some clones in this sample may be carry-over from other donors' samples.

The sample holds many counts of this clonotype. The J gene is TRBJ1-2, the V gene TRBV7-8, with 7 bases fitting TRBD1. J gave up 7 bases and V 3 bases, and 8 bases lay outside the gene matches. This CDR3 spans 14 amino acids. Per germline, CDR1 SGHVS and CDR2 FQNEAQ. The CDR3: CASSFTQGGSGYTF. DNA of the CDR3: TGTGCCAGCAGCTTTACTCAGGGGGGCAGTGGCTACACCTTC.

This clonotype was recorded only once. The chain combines TRBV20-1 with TRBJ2-7; unclear D gene. This CDR3 contains 10 residues. Deletions cut 1 base from V and 5 bases from J, with 3 bases between. Germline loops: CDR1 DFQATT, CDR2 SNEGSKA (reference sequence). The CDR3, as DNA: TGCAGTGCTAGAGGGAACGAGCAGTACGTC. It translates to CSARGNEQYV.

This chain links TRBV6-2 or TRBV6-3 with TRBJ2-5; tentative D call: TRBD2 (5 bases). The germline V and J ends were trimmed by 2 bases and 2 bases, with 21 bases remaining between them. Germline CDR1 and CDR2: MNHEY and SVGEGT. The CDR3 has 18 amino acids. The CDR3 coding sequence is TGTGCCAGCAGTTACCCTACAGAGGGCGCGCCCCTACAAGAGACCCAGTACTTC. Its translation: CASSYPTEGAPLQETQYF.

This clonotype has just a few counts. The CDR3 region is CSARELGWNTGELFF. In DNA, the CDR3 is TGCAGTGCTAGAGAATTGGGGTGGAACACCGGGGAGCTGTTTTTT. The V call is TRBV20-1, the J call TRBJ2-2, with D uncertain. The CDR3 extends over 15 amino acids. Germline CDR1 is DFQATT and CDR2 is SNEGSKA (reference sequence). Trimming pared 0 bases from V and 1 base from J, leaving 9 bases between.

In regard to this clonotype: A much bigger clone sits one base away, suggesting this may be a read error. The chain recombines TRBV7-6 with TRBJ1-6; D is ambiguous. Trimming took 1 base from V and 10 from J, leaving 11 bases between them. The germline V gene has CDR1 SGHVS and CDR2 FNYEAQ. The CDR3 has 14 amino acids. Here the CDR3 reads CASSLGGKGSPLHF. The DNA of the CDR3 is TGTGCCAGCAGCTTAGGGGGAAAGGGATCACCCCTCCACTTT.

This clonotype was seen a handful of times. The chain has TRBV19 and TRBJ2-3, with 10 bases aligning to TRBD2. The CDR3 is made up of 16 amino acids. Losses at the gene ends were 1 base for V and 4 bases for J; bases not matched to a gene: 5. Germline V gene sequence: CDR1 LNHDA, CDR2 SQIVND (reference sequence). CDR3 DNA sequence: TGTGCCAGTAGTATAGGAAGCGGGGGGGCCGCAGATACGCAGTATTTT. This sequence encodes CASSIGSGGAADTQYF.

This clonotype has just a few counts. The chain links TRBV27 to TRBJ1-1; TRBD1 aligns across 7 bases. In germline, CDR1 is MNHEY, CDR2 SMNVEV (reference sequence). This CDR3 spans 13 amino acids. V shed 8 bases and J 0 bases; nucleotides not matched to a gene: 3. CDR3: CASLGQMNTEAFF. In DNA, the CDR3 is TGTGCCAGCCTGGGACAGATGAACACTGAAGCTTTCTTT.

The CDR3 bases are TGTGCCATCAGCACTAGCGGACCTTACTACAATGAGCAGTTCTTC. Translation gives CAISTSGPYYNEQFF. This chain links TRBV10-3 with TRBJ2-1, with 8 bases that match TRBD2. The CDR3 is 15 residues long. Germline V gene sequence: CDR1 ENHRY, CDR2 SYGVKD. V trimming: 6 bases; J trimming: 3 bases; junction bases outside the gene matches: 7.

This clonotype showed up just a few times. The chain employs TRBV27 and TRBJ1-2, with TRBD1 matching over 9 bases. Germline lookup yields CDR1 MNHEY and CDR2 SMNVEV (reference sequence). After removal of 10 bases from V and 8 bases from J, the junction contained 5 bases not matched to a gene. The CDR3 is 11 amino acids. The CDR3 loop reads CATQGAWGYTF. The CDR3 DNA is TGTGCCACACAGGGGGCTTGGGGCTACACCTTC.

The CDR3 loop is CASSQSGPTPGNEQFF. The DNA of the CDR3 is TGCGCCAGCAGTCAATCTGGGCCAACCCCTGGGAATGAGCAGTTCTTC. V and J are TRBV23-1 and TRBJ2-1; D uncertain. TRBV23-1 is an open reading frame, and its role is uncertain. The ends were cut back, 0 bases at V and 7 bases at J, with 16 bases in the middle. This CDR3 comprises 16 residues.

This clonotype was observed a few times. The chain couples TRBV7-9 to TRBJ2-3; D is unclear. Germline V gene lookup returns CDR1 SEHNR and CDR2 FQNEAQ (reference sequence). This CDR3 has 14 amino acids. V was trimmed by 2 bases and J by 3 bases, leaving 9 bases between them. CDR3 sequence: CASSLRAITDTQYF. The CDR3 nucleotides read TGTGCCAGCAGCTTAAGGGCGATTACAGATACGCAGTATTTT.